Detailed here is one T cell receptor beta chain. This CDR3 spans 15 amino acids. V gave up 4 bases and J gave up 5 bases, with 16 bases separating them. In germline, CDR1 is SGHRS, CDR2 YFSETQ. This specimen belongs to a study of cytomegalovirus exposure and HLA in healthy donors. The PCR had 60 Vbeta and 13 Jbeta primers. The data were produced by immunoSEQ multiplex PCR, yet TCRdb's version contains in-frame clones alone and is incomplete. The sample has tens of thousands of clones; roughly 79% are singletons. The genes are TRBV5-1 and TRBJ2-1; the D gene is possibly TRBD2 (6 bases). The sequenced sample consisted of PBMCs. The sequence came from a woman in her thirties in good health and CMV-seronegative. The CDR3 DNA follows: TGCGCCAGCAGCCCAACGGGACTGGGTCACAATGAGCAGTTCTTC. Translated: CASSPTGLGHNEQFF.